The 6 T cell receptor beta chains given below trace back to one sample, sequenced in a study of shared clonotypes between healthy human individuals. This table comes from immunoSEQ multiplex PCR, and its TCRdb copy is limited to in-frame clones, with some not included. The table lists around 550,000 clones, 95% of them singletons. Naive CD8 cells lacked CD45RO and underwent positive selection for CCR7, leaving out terminally differentiated effector memory CD45RA+ cells. The sequencing input was naive CD8+ T cells sorted from blood. These receptors came from a woman in her thirties in good health.

V is TRBV27 and J is TRBJ2-1; D tentatively fits TRBD1 or TRBD2 (6 bases each). The CDR3 extends over 17 amino acids. Trimming took off 3 bases at V and 8 bases at J, with 23 bases between the two ends. Germline V lookup: CDR1 MNHEY, CDR2 SMNVEV (reference sequence). The CDR3 spells CASSFFPGALDWYEQFF. CDR3 in DNA: TGTGCCAGCAGTTTCTTTCCGGGGGCCCTTGACTGGTATGAGCAGTTCTTC.

This chain uses TRBV5-6 with TRBJ2-2, with 7 bases aligning to TRBD2. Germline values: CDR1 SGHDT, CDR2 YYEEEE. The CDR3 sequence is 16 residues long. V shed 1 base and J 3 bases; nucleotides not matched to a gene: 6. CDR3 loop: CASSLMTSLDTGELFF. In DNA, the CDR3 is TGTGCCAGCAGCTTGATGACTAGCCTGGACACCGGGGAGCTGTTTTTT.

The chain has TRBV9 and TRBJ2-7, with 7 bases matching TRBD2. Germline lookup yields CDR1 SGDLS and CDR2 YYNGEE. The V segment lost 6 bases and the J segment 6 bases; nucleotides outside the gene matches: 18. The CDR3 is 16 residues long. The CDR3 bases are TGTGCCAGCACCCCTGGGGGTGGCGGGAGATTCGGCGAGCAGTACTTC. Amino acids: CASTPGGGGRFGEQYF.

The V gene is TRBV4-1, the J gene TRBJ2-1, with D possibly matching TRBD2 (6 bases). CDR1 is MGHRA and CDR2 is YSYEKL in the germline V gene. V shed 7 bases and J shed 3 bases, with 16 bases lying between them. The CDR3 extends over 15 amino acids. The CDR3 region has the DNA TGCGCCAGCAACTACGCCGGGACTGACTACAATGAGCAGTTCTTC. This gives the protein CASNYAGTDYNEQFF.

The rearrangement uses TRBV10-3 and TRBJ2-1, with a possible D match to TRBD1 (6 bases). CDR3 size: 16 residues. The germline gives CDR1 ENHRY, CDR2 SYGVKD. V shed 3 bases and J shed 2 bases, with 14 bases lying between them. The DNA for the CDR3 is TGTGCCATCAGTGATCTCAGGGACATCCCCTACAATGAGCAGTTCTTC. Translating it yields CAISDLRDIPYNEQFF.

The chain uses TRBV7-9 and TRBJ2-1, with 7 bases fitting TRBD1. The V gene's germline CDR1 is SEHNR and CDR2 FQNEAQ (reference sequence). The CDR3 totals 15 residues. The ends lost 5 bases at V and 8 bases at J; junction bases unmatched: 12. CDR3 sequence reads: CASSDRMRGRDEQFF. The CDR3 nucleotides are TGTGCCAGCAGCGACCGGATGAGGGGGCGCGATGAGCAGTTCTTC.